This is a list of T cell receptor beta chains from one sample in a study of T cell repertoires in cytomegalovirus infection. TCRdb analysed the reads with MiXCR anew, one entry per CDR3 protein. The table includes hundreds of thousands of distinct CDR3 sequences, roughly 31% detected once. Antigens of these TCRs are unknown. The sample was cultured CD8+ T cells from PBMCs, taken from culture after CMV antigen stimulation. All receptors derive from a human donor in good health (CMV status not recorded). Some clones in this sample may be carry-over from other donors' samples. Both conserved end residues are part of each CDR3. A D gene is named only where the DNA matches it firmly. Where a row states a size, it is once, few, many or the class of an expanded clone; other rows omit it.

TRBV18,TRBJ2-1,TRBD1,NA,CASPRRQGAPHNEQFF,TGTGCCAGCCCTAGGCGTCAGGGGGCGCCGCACAATGAGCAGTTCTTC
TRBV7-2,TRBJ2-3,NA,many,CASSLEGSSGDTQYF,TGTGCCAGCAGCTTGGAAGGATCTTCGGGAGATACGCAGTATTTT
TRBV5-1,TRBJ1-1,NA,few,CASSLVGTGPEAFF,TGCGCCAGCAGCTTGGTGGGGACGGGTCCTGAAGCTTTCTTT
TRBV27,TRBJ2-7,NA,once,CASSQGFTAAHEQYF,TGTGCCAGCAGTCAGGGATTTACAGCCGCCCACGAGCAGTACTTC
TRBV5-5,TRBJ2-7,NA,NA,CASSLEAGVGYEQYF,TGTGCCAGCAGCTTGGAGGCAGGGGTGGGCTACGAGCAGTACTTC
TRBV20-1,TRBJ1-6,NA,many,CSARRSLRGYNSPLHF,TGCAGTGCTAGACGCAGCCTACGTGGCTATAATTCACCCCTCCACTTT
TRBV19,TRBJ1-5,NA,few,CASSIAWGGRWSNQPQHF,TGTGCCAGTAGTATAGCCTGGGGGGGCCGCTGGAGCAATCAGCCCCAGCATTTT
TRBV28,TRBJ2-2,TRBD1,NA,CASSLSTGGTGKLFF,TGTGCCAGCAGTTTAAGCACAGGGGGTACCGGGAAGCTGTTTTTT
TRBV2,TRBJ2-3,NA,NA,CASRGPLGGTDTQYF,TGTGCCAGCAGGGGCCCCTTGGGTGGCACAGATACGCAGTATTTT
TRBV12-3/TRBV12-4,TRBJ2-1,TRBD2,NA,CASSLLAGGINEQFF,TGTGCCAGCAGTTTATTAGCGGGGGGGATCAATGAGCAGTTCTTC
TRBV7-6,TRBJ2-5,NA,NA,CASGNGGRETQYF,TGTGCCAGCGGGAACGGGGGGCGCGAGACCCAGTACTTC
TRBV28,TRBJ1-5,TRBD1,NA,CASRGTVSNQPQHF,TGTGCCAGCAGAGGGACAGTCAGCAATCAGCCCCAGCATTTT
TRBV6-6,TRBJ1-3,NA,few,CASSNGPLQGGGNTIYF,TGTGCCAGCAGCAATGGTCCCCTCCAGGGTGGTGGAAACACCATATATTTT
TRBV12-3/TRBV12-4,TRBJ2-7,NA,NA,CASSLAPFYEQYF,TGTGCCAGCAGTTTAGCGCCATTCTACGAGCAGTACTTC
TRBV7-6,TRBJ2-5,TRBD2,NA,CASSLPVTGTSGLQETQYF,TGTGCCAGCAGCTTACCGGTGACCGGGACTAGCGGACTCCAAGAGACCCAGTACTTC
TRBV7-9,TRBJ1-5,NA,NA,CASSLGQAPLPQHF,TGTGCCAGCAGCTTAGGACAGGCCCCTCTGCCCCAGCATTTT
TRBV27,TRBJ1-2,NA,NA,CASSLSGRGYGYTF,TGTGCCAGCAGTCTCAGTGGCAGGGGTTATGGCTACACCTTC
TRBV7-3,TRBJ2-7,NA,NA,CASSFSGFPYEQYF,TGTGCCAGCAGCTTCTCGGGTTTTCCCTACGAGCAGTACTTC
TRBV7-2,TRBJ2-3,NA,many,CASSALGHGTDTQYF,TGTGCCAGCAGCGCCCTGGGTCATGGCACAGATACGCAGTATTTT
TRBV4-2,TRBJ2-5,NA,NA,CASSHGAGATQETQYF,TGTGCCAGCAGCCATGGGGCGGGGGCCACGCAAGAGACCCAGTACTTC
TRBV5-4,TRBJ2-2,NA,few,CASSLAGRELFF,TGTGCCAGCAGCCTCGCGGGGAGGGAGCTGTTTTTT
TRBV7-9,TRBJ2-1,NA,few,CASTRGVEQFF,TGTGCCAGCACAAGGGGGGTTGAGCAGTTCTTC
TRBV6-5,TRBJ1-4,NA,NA,CASSLRSSAPNEKLFF,TGTGCCAGCAGCCTAAGGAGCTCGGCGCCTAATGAAAAACTGTTTTTT
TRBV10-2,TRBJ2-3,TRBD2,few,CASSDLSRGGAVDTQYF,TGCGCCAGCAGTGACCTTTCTCGCGGGGGGGCCGTAGATACGCAGTATTTT
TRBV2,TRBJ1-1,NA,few,CASSEVRGNTEAFF,TGTGCCAGCAGTGAAGTGAGGGGGAACACTGAAGCTTTCTTT
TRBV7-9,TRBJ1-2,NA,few,CASSSGQNYGYTF,TGTGCCAGCAGCTCGGGACAAAACTATGGCTACACCTTC
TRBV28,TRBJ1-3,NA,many,CASSQWNTIYF,TGTGCCAGCAGCCAATGGAACACCATATATTTT
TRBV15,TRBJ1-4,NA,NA,CATSRDAGGGDEKLFF,TGTGCCACCAGCAGGGACGCGGGCGGAGGAGATGAAAAACTGTTTTTT
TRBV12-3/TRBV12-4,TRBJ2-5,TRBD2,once,CASSRSSGGRGGTQYF,TGTGCCAGCAGTCGAAGTAGCGGGGGTCGCGGGGGGACCCAGTACTTC
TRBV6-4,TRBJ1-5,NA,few,CASSAEGGFNQPQHF,TGTGCCAGCAGTGCCGAGGGAGGGTTCAATCAGCCCCAGCATTTT
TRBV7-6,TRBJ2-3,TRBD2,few,CASSPHSGGFGADTQYF,TGTGCCAGCAGCCCCCATAGCGGGGGGTTCGGGGCGGATACGCAGTATTTT
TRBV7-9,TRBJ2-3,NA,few,CASSLPEGDTDTQYF,TGTGCCAGCAGCCTCCCCGAGGGGGACACAGATACGCAGTATTTT
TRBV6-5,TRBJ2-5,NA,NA,CASSYVLGETQYF,TGTGCCAGCAGTTACGTCTTAGGGGAGACCCAGTACTTC
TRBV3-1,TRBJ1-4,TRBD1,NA,CASSQTMWDSEKLFF,TGTGCCAGCAGCCAGACAATGTGGGACAGCGAAAAACTGTTTTTT
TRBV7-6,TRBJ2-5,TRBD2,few,CASSLVGTGTSGGSVETQYF,TGTGCCAGCAGCTTAGTGGGCACCGGGACTAGCGGGGGGTCGGTGGAGACCCAGTACTTC
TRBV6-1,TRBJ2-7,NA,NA,CASSGVTGSYEQYF,TGTGCCAGCAGTGGAGTTACCGGGTCCTACGAGCAGTACTTC
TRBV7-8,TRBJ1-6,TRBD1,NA,CASSSDRVGYNSPLHF,TGTGCCAGCAGCTCGGACAGGGTTGGCTATAATTCACCCCTCCACTTT
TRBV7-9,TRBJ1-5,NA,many,CASSSPGKPQHF,TGTGCCAGCAGCTCCCCGGGGAAGCCCCAGCATTTT
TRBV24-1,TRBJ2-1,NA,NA,CATAPQGYNEQFF,TGTGCCACCGCCCCCCAGGGATACAATGAGCAGTTCTTC
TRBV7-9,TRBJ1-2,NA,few,CASSHSPRGGSPTHGYTF,TGTGCCAGCAGCCATTCCCCTCGAGGGGGGTCCCCAACCCATGGCTACACCTTC
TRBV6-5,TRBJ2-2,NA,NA,CASSEVIPGELFF,TGTGCCAGCAGCGAGGTGATACCCGGGGAGCTGTTTTTT
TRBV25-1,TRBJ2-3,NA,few,CASRSPGTDTQYF,TGTGCCAGCAGATCCCCGGGCACAGATACGCAGTATTTT
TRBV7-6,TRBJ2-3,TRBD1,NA,CTSSLGQGVTDTQYF,TGTACCAGCAGCTTAGGACAGGGGGTCACAGATACGCAGTATTTT
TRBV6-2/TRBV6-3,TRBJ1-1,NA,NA,CASSYVTRNTEAFF,TGTGCCAGCAGTTATGTCACAAGGAACACTGAAGCTTTCTTT
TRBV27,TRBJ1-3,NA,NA,CASSPRGLGNTIYF,TGTGCCAGCAGTCCCCGGGGACTTGGAAACACCATATATTTT
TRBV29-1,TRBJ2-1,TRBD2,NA,CSVEVGSGGWDEQFF,TGCAGCGTTGAAGTCGGTAGCGGGGGGTGGGATGAGCAGTTCTTC
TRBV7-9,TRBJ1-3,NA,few,CASSLGANTIYF,TGTGCCAGCAGCTTAGGGGCCAACACCATATATTTT
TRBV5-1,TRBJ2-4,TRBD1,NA,CASSPDRGLIKNIQYF,TGCGCCAGCAGTCCTGACAGGGGCCTAATCAAAAACATTCAGTACTTC
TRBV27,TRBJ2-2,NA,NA,CASSLNDRRANTGELFF,TGTGCCAGCAGTTTAAATGATAGGCGCGCCAACACCGGGGAGCTGTTTTTT
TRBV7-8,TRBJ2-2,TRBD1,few,CASRYTGTANTGELFF,TGTGCCAGCAGATATACCGGGACAGCGAACACCGGGGAGCTGTTTTTT
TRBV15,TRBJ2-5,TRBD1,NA,CATSRDRGTETQYF,TGTGCCACCAGCAGGGACAGGGGGACAGAGACCCAGTACTTC
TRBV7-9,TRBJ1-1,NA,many,CASSTALGYTEAFF,TGTGCCAGCAGCACAGCCCTCGGTTACACTGAAGCTTTCTTT
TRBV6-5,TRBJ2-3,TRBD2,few,CASSPRSGGPYPPQYF,TGTGCCAGCAGTCCTAGGAGCGGGGGGCCCTATCCCCCGCAGTATTTT